The source of this T cell receptor beta chain is a study of blood T cell repertoires in COVID-19. Deletions cut 1 base from V and 5 bases from J, with 14 bases between. The CDR3 is 15 residues long. CDR1 is LNHNV, CDR2 YYDKDF, per germline (reference sequence). Per the authors' pipeline: Reference gene primer amplification yielded estimated nucleated cell counts. Profiled with immunoSEQ multiplex PCR; TCRdb holds only in-frame clones, not every one. D and trimming were read from the DNA, whereas the V and J calls and clone size are those reported in that table. In the table there are 300,000 to 350,000 clones, about 93% of which are singletons.

This TCR derives from a woman aged 18-35 years who had recovered from COVID-19. The J gene is TRBJ2-5, the V gene TRBV15; D might be TRBD2 (6 bases). Sequences were obtained from peripheral blood. The CDR3 sequence: CATSRAAGSGETQYF. The CDR3 nucleotides read TGTGCCACCAGCAGAGCTGCGGGGAGTGGGGAGACCCAGTACTTC.